This T cell receptor (beta chain) came from a study of CD8 T cells in ankylosing spondylitis. In germline, CDR1 is SGHRS, CDR2 YFSETQ. V lost 0 bases, J lost 5 bases, and 5 bases lay in between. This CDR3 spans 12 amino acids. This clonotype appeared many times. TCRdb fed the 5' RACE reads into MiXCR, producing one record per CDR3 protein. The sample gives fewer than 250,000 distinct CDR3 sequences, roughly 26% of which show up once; just over 6.5% is in the top ten. Sequencing input: blood, either unsorted or a sorted T cell fraction (not recorded which). The TCR comes from a male donor with ankylosing spondylitis or in good health (not recorded which). V is TRBV5-1 and J is TRBJ2-5; D unclear. The CDR3 sequence: CASSLDVETQYF. In DNA, the CDR3 is TGCGCCAGCAGCTTGGACGTTGAGACCCAGTACTTC.